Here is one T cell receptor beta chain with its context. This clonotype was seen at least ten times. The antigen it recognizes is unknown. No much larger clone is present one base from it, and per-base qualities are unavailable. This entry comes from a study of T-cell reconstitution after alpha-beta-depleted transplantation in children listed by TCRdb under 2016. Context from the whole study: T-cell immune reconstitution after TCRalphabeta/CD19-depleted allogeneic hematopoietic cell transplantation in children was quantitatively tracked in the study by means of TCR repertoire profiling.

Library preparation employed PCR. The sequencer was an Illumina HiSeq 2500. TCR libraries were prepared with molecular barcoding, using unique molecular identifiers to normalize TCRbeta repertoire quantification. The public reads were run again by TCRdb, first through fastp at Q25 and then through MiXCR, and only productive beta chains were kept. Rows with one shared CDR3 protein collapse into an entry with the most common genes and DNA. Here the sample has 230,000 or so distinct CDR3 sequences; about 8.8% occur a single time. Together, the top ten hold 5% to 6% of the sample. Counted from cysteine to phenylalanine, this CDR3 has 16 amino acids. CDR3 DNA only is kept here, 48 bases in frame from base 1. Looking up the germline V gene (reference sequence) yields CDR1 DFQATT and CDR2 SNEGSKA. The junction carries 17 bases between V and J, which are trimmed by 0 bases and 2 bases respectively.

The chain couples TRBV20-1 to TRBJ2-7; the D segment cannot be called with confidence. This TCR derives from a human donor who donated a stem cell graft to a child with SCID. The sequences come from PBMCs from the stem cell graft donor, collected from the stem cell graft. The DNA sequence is TGCAGTGCTAGAGATCTAAAGGGCCCCAACGCCTACGAGCAGTACTTC. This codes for CSARDLKGPNAYEQYF.